Listed below are T cell receptor beta chains from one sample, sequenced in a study of OX40 agonist ivuxolimab in advanced cancers. The protocol was immunoSEQ multiplex PCR, while the TCRdb copy is restricted to in-frame clones and leaves out a portion. The sample lists approximately 100,000 clones, 70% to 90% occurring once. The starting material was CD4+ or CD8+ T cells sorted from blood, obtained in a trial of the OX40 agonist ivuxolimab. These TCRs come from an adult with an advanced solid tumor such as melanoma, head and neck, liver or kidney cancer. CDR3s include the opening cysteine and the closing phenylalanine or tryptophan. D genes are given only for firm matches. Clone size is not always given. Where it is, it says once, few, many or a class for expanded clones.

D gene: .; clone size: .; J gene: TRBJ2-5; V gene: TRBV4-1; CDR3 protein: CASSQSGGPPETQYF; CDR3 DNA: TGCGCCAGCAGCCAATCGGGGGGCCCCCCAGAGACCCAGTACTTC
D gene: .; clone size: once; J gene: TRBJ2-3; V gene: TRBV2; CDR3 protein: CASTPPVTDTQYF; CDR3 DNA: TGTGCCAGCACCCCGCCCGTAACAGATACGCAGTATTTT
D gene: TRBD1; clone size: .; J gene: TRBJ2-4; V gene: TRBV27; CDR3 protein: CASSQDRDRNIQYF; CDR3 DNA: TGTGCCAGCAGTCAGGACAGGGACAGAAACATTCAGTACTTC
D gene: TRBD1; clone size: .; J gene: TRBJ1-4; V gene: TRBV5-5; CDR3 protein: CASSSWDRVGEKLFF; CDR3 DNA: TGTGCCAGCAGCTCTTGGGACAGGGTTGGCGAAAAACTGTTTTTT
D gene: TRBD1; clone size: .; J gene: TRBJ2-2; V gene: TRBV19; CDR3 protein: CASTGTGGIEGELFF; CDR3 DNA: TGTGCCAGTACCGGGACAGGGGGCATAGAGGGGGAGCTGTTTTTT
D gene: .; clone size: .; J gene: TRBJ2-5; V gene: TRBV5-1; CDR3 protein: CASSLAGGPVQETQYF; CDR3 DNA: TGCGCCAGCAGCTTGGCCGGGGGACCAGTCCAAGAGACCCAGTACTTC
D gene: TRBD1; clone size: .; J gene: TRBJ1-5; V gene: TRBV7-8; CDR3 protein: CASRRTGGRDQPQHF; CDR3 DNA: TGTGCCAGCAGACGGACAGGGGGCAGGGATCAGCCCCAGCATTTT
D gene: .; clone size: .; J gene: TRBJ2-2; V gene: TRBV2; CDR3 protein: CASSRENTGELFF; CDR3 DNA: TGTGCCAGCAGCAGGGAGAACACCGGGGAGCTGTTTTTT
D gene: TRBD1; clone size: .; J gene: TRBJ1-1; V gene: TRBV2; CDR3 protein: CASSDRGQGEAFF; CDR3 DNA: TGTGCCAGCAGTGATAGGGGGCAGGGTGAAGCTTTCTTT
D gene: .; clone size: .; J gene: TRBJ1-1; V gene: TRBV7-5; CDR3 protein: CVRSLGRDRDNTEAFF; CDR3 DNA: TGTGTCAGAAGCTTAGGGAGGGACAGGGACAACACTGAAGCTTTCTTT
D gene: .; clone size: once; J gene: TRBJ2-7; V gene: TRBV11-2; CDR3 protein: CASSFLEGAYEQYF; CDR3 DNA: TGTGCCAGCAGCTTCCTAGAGGGGGCCTACGAGCAGTACTTC
D gene: TRBD1; clone size: .; J gene: TRBJ1-1; V gene: TRBV18; CDR3 protein: CASSSNRGPMNTEAFF; CDR3 DNA: TGTGCCAGCTCATCCAACAGGGGGCCCATGAACACTGAAGCTTTCTTT
D gene: .; clone size: .; J gene: TRBJ2-2; V gene: TRBV7-9; CDR3 protein: CASSSRGNTGELFF; CDR3 DNA: TGTGCCAGCAGCTCCAGGGGGAACACCGGGGAGCTGTTTTTT
D gene: .; clone size: .; J gene: TRBJ1-4; V gene: TRBV7-2; CDR3 protein: CASSLGYGQPGNEKLFF; CDR3 DNA: TGTGCCAGCAGCTTAGGATATGGACAACCCGGTAATGAAAAACTGTTTTTT
D gene: TRBD1; clone size: .; J gene: TRBJ1-5; V gene: TRBV4-2; CDR3 protein: CASSQEAWGQGFNQPQHF; CDR3 DNA: TGTGCCAGCAGCCAAGAGGCCTGGGGACAGGGCTTCAATCAGCCCCAGCATTTT
D gene: .; clone size: .; J gene: TRBJ2-7; V gene: TRBV18; CDR3 protein: CASSPPAGNPYEQYF; CDR3 DNA: TGTGCCAGCTCACCACCGGCAGGGAACCCCTACGAGCAGTACTTC
D gene: .; clone size: once; J gene: TRBJ1-3; V gene: TRBV7-2; CDR3 protein: CASSLAGRNTIYF; CDR3 DNA: TGTGCCAGCAGCTTAGCTGGACGAAACACCATATATTTT
D gene: .; clone size: .; J gene: TRBJ1-3; V gene: TRBV9; CDR3 protein: CASSPQVSGNTIYF; CDR3 DNA: TGTGCCAGCAGCCCTCAGGTTTCTGGAAACACCATATATTTT
D gene: .; clone size: .; J gene: TRBJ2-7; V gene: TRBV6-1; CDR3 protein: CASSVQRVSEQYF; CDR3 DNA: TGTGCCAGCAGTGTGCAGAGGGTATCGGAGCAGTACTTC
D gene: .; clone size: few; J gene: TRBJ2-5; V gene: TRBV7-3; CDR3 protein: CASSLGGAGAHQETQYF; CDR3 DNA: TGTGCCAGCAGCTTAGGGGGGGCAGGAGCTCACCAAGAGACCCAGTACTTC
D gene: .; clone size: .; J gene: TRBJ1-5; V gene: TRBV6-6; CDR3 protein: CASRGSPSNQPQHF; CDR3 DNA: TGTGCCAGCAGGGGGTCGCCTAGCAATCAGCCCCAGCATTTT
D gene: .; clone size: .; J gene: TRBJ2-5; V gene: TRBV7-3; CDR3 protein: CATGRRGDSQETQYF; CDR3 DNA: TGTGCCACCGGGAGGAGGGGGGACAGCCAAGAGACCCAGTACTTC
D gene: .; clone size: once; J gene: TRBJ1-2; V gene: TRBV5-4; CDR3 protein: CASSRHQGDYGYTF; CDR3 DNA: TGTGCCAGCAGCCGACATCAGGGTGACTATGGCTACACCTTC
D gene: .; clone size: .; J gene: TRBJ2-2; V gene: TRBV6-1; CDR3 protein: CASSPTANTGELFF; CDR3 DNA: TGTGCCAGCAGTCCGACAGCGAACACCGGGGAGCTGTTTTTT
D gene: TRBD1; clone size: once; J gene: TRBJ2-3; V gene: TRBV2; CDR3 protein: CASSKDRGDTQYF; CDR3 DNA: TGTGCCAGCAGTAAGGACAGGGGTGATACGCAGTATTTT
D gene: .; clone size: few; J gene: TRBJ1-5; V gene: TRBV7-9; CDR3 protein: CASSLDSGISNQPQHF; CDR3 DNA: TGTGCCAGCAGCTTAGACTCGGGAATTAGCAATCAGCCCCAGCATTTT
D gene: .; clone size: .; J gene: TRBJ2-1; V gene: TRBV29-1; CDR3 protein: CSVSHTFGGEQFF; CDR3 DNA: TGCAGCGTGTCCCACACGTTCGGGGGTGAGCAGTTCTTC
D gene: .; clone size: .; J gene: TRBJ1-1; V gene: TRBV11-2; CDR3 protein: CASSLYEGARTAFF; CDR3 DNA: TGTGCCAGCAGCTTATACGAGGGAGCCCGGACAGCTTTCTTT
D gene: .; clone size: .; J gene: TRBJ2-7; V gene: TRBV18; CDR3 protein: CASSPPTVSYEQYF; CDR3 DNA: TGTGCCAGCTCACCGCCGACAGTCTCCTACGAGCAGTACTTC
D gene: .; clone size: .; J gene: TRBJ1-1; V gene: TRBV18; CDR3 protein: CASSLGPNTEAFF; CDR3 DNA: TGTGCCAGCTCACTCGGGCCGAACACTGAAGCTTTCTTT
D gene: .; clone size: .; J gene: TRBJ2-5; V gene: TRBV28; CDR3 protein: CASSSPDRQETQYF; CDR3 DNA: TGTGCCAGCAGCTCCCCAGACAGACAAGAGACCCAGTACTTC
D gene: .; clone size: few; J gene: TRBJ2-3; V gene: TRBV12-5; CDR3 protein: CASGPGVTDTQYF; CDR3 DNA: TGTGCTAGTGGTCCGGGGGTAACAGATACGCAGTATTTT
D gene: .; clone size: .; J gene: TRBJ2-3; V gene: TRBV7-2; CDR3 protein: CASSSPVADTQYF; CDR3 DNA: TGTGCCAGCAGCTCCCCGGTAGCAGATACGCAGTATTTT
D gene: .; clone size: .; J gene: TRBJ2-5; V gene: TRBV5-5; CDR3 protein: CASSKSLSPQETQYF; CDR3 DNA: TGTGCCAGCAGTAAATCTCTGTCTCCCCAAGAGACCCAGTACTTC
D gene: .; clone size: .; J gene: TRBJ2-2; V gene: TRBV5-1; CDR3 protein: CASSLDGNTGELFF; CDR3 DNA: TGCGCCAGCAGCTTGGACGGGAACACCGGGGAGCTGTTTTTT
D gene: .; clone size: .; J gene: TRBJ2-5; V gene: TRBV6-1; CDR3 protein: CASRGTGGAETQYF; CDR3 DNA: TGTGCCAGCAGAGGTACAGGGGGGGCAGAGACCCAGTACTTC
D gene: .; clone size: .; J gene: TRBJ1-2; V gene: TRBV6-1; CDR3 protein: CASSESSWGNYGYTF; CDR3 DNA: TGTGCCAGCAGTGAGTCATCATGGGGGAACTATGGCTACACCTTC
D gene: TRBD2; clone size: .; J gene: TRBJ2-7; V gene: TRBV7-2; CDR3 protein: CASGLAGGPYEQYF; CDR3 DNA: TGTGCCAGCGGACTAGCGGGGGGGCCATACGAGCAGTACTTC
D gene: .; clone size: few; J gene: TRBJ1-5; V gene: TRBV2; CDR3 protein: CASSDNSNQPQHF; CDR3 DNA: TGTGCCAGCAGTGACAATAGCAATCAGCCCCAGCATTTT
D gene: .; clone size: .; J gene: TRBJ2-3; V gene: TRBV6-1; CDR3 protein: CASSVLGGAGGTDTQYF; CDR3 DNA: TGTGCCAGCAGTGTACTTGGGGGAGCAGGGGGCACAGATACGCAGTATTTT
D gene: .; clone size: .; J gene: TRBJ1-1; V gene: TRBV27; CDR3 protein: CASSGGAYTEAFF; CDR3 DNA: TGTGCCAGCAGCGGGGGGGCATACACTGAAGCTTTCTTT
D gene: TRBD1; clone size: .; J gene: TRBJ1-1; V gene: TRBV27; CDR3 protein: CASSPGQGRSETEAFF; CDR3 DNA: TGTGCCAGCAGTCCAGGACAGGGGAGGTCGGAGACTGAAGCTTTCTTT
D gene: .; clone size: .; J gene: TRBJ2-1; V gene: TRBV9; CDR3 protein: CASSLSSYNEQFF; CDR3 DNA: TGTGCCAGCAGTCTGAGCTCCTACAATGAGCAGTTCTTC
D gene: .; clone size: .; J gene: TRBJ2-7; V gene: TRBV27; CDR3 protein: CASSLVGIVAYEQYF; CDR3 DNA: TGTGCCAGCAGTTTAGTCGGGATCGTCGCTTACGAGCAGTACTTC
D gene: .; clone size: .; J gene: TRBJ2-4; V gene: TRBV10-1; CDR3 protein: CASSESGGAFGNIQYF; CDR3 DNA: TGCGCCAGCAGTGAGTCGGGAGGCGCCTTCGGAAACATTCAGTACTTC
D gene: .; clone size: .; J gene: TRBJ2-2; V gene: TRBV6-5; CDR3 protein: CASSYSNVNTGELFF; CDR3 DNA: TGTGCCAGCAGTTACTCGAACGTTAACACCGGGGAGCTGTTTTTT
D gene: .; clone size: .; J gene: TRBJ2-2; V gene: TRBV7-2; CDR3 protein: CASIFQGNTGELFF; CDR3 DNA: TGTGCCAGCATCTTTCAGGGAAACACCGGGGAGCTGTTTTTT
D gene: .; clone size: few; J gene: TRBJ1-2; V gene: TRBV18; CDR3 protein: CASSPIDGNYGYTF; CDR3 DNA: TGTGCCAGCTCACCAATCGACGGGAACTATGGCTACACCTTC
D gene: .; clone size: .; J gene: TRBJ2-6; V gene: TRBV5-6; CDR3 protein: CASSFLTGRVGANVLTF; CDR3 DNA: TGTGCCAGCAGCTTCCTGACTGGAAGGGTGGGGGCCAACGTCCTGACTTTC
D gene: TRBD1; clone size: .; J gene: TRBJ2-5; V gene: TRBV5-1; CDR3 protein: CASSGQVQETQYF; CDR3 DNA: TGCGCCAGCAGCGGACAGGTTCAAGAGACCCAGTACTTC
D gene: TRBD1; clone size: .; J gene: TRBJ1-5; V gene: TRBV6-6; CDR3 protein: CASSRQGNQPQHF; CDR3 DNA: TGTGCCAGCAGTCGACAGGGGAATCAGCCCCAGCATTTT
D gene: TRBD1; clone size: .; J gene: TRBJ2-5; V gene: TRBV6-6; CDR3 protein: CASTRTGSRRETQYF; CDR3 DNA: TGTGCCAGCACCCGGACAGGGTCTCGTCGGGAGACCCAGTACTTC
D gene: .; clone size: .; J gene: TRBJ2-7; V gene: TRBV7-8; CDR3 protein: CASSPWEGVSNEQYF; CDR3 DNA: TGTGCCAGCAGCCCCTGGGAGGGGGTGTCGAACGAGCAGTACTTC
D gene: .; clone size: once; J gene: TRBJ1-1; V gene: TRBV27; CDR3 protein: CASSPSEGVSEAFF; CDR3 DNA: TGTGCCAGCAGTCCTTCCGAGGGTGTTTCTGAAGCTTTCTTT
D gene: .; clone size: .; J gene: TRBJ2-1; V gene: TRBV11-2; CDR3 protein: CASAGATYNEQFF; CDR3 DNA: TGTGCCAGCGCTGGGGCTACTTACAATGAGCAGTTCTTC
D gene: .; clone size: .; J gene: TRBJ2-1; V gene: TRBV12-5; CDR3 protein: CASGLRGPGSNEQFF; CDR3 DNA: TGTGCTAGTGGTCTCCGGGGGCCAGGGTCCAATGAGCAGTTCTTC
D gene: .; clone size: .; J gene: TRBJ1-3; V gene: TRBV10-2; CDR3 protein: CASSEGQHSGNTIYF; CDR3 DNA: TGCGCCAGCAGTGAGGGACAGCACTCTGGAAACACCATATATTTT